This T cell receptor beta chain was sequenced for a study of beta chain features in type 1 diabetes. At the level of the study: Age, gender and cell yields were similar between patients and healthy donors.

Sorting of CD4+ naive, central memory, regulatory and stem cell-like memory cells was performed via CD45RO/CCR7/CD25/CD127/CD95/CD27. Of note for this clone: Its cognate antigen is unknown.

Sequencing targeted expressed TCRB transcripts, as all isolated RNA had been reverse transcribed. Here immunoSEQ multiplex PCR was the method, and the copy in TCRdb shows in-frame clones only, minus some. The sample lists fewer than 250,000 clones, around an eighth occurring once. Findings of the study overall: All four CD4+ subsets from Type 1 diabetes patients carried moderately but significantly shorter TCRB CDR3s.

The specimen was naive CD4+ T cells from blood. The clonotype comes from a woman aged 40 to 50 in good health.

CDR3 residues: CSVNRATNYGYTF. For the CDR3, the DNA is TGCAGCGTCAACAGGGCCACTAACTATGGCTACACCTTC. The chain recombines TRBV29-1 with TRBJ1-2; TRBD1 might be the D (6 bases). There are 13 residues in the CDR3. Germline CDR1 reads SQVTM; CDR2 reads ANQGSEA. Trimming cost V 6 bases and J 0 bases, with 11 bases left between them.